This note documents a single T cell receptor (beta chain) sequence. Some clones are missing from TCRdb's copy, which holds only in-frame ones; the method was immunoSEQ multiplex PCR. The data show 220,000 or so clones, roughly 89% seen once. This sample was taken from a study of blood T cell repertoires in COVID-19. A PCR-confirmed or clinician-diagnosed COVID-19 case had contacted exposed participants within 2 weeks of entry. The TCR comes from a man aged 30-40 years who had been exposed to COVID-19. Sequences were obtained from PBMCs or T cells enriched from blood (not recorded which).

The CDR3: CASRGLAESYNEQFF. In nucleotides, the CDR3 is TGTGCCAGCAGGGGGCTTGCGGAAAGTTACAATGAGCAGTTCTTC. The chain uses TRBV6-5 and TRBJ2-1; D may be TRBD1 (5 bases). V was cut by 6 bases and J by 4 bases, with 16 bases left in between. The CDR3 is 15 residues long. Germline CDR1 is MNHEY and CDR2 is SVGAGI.